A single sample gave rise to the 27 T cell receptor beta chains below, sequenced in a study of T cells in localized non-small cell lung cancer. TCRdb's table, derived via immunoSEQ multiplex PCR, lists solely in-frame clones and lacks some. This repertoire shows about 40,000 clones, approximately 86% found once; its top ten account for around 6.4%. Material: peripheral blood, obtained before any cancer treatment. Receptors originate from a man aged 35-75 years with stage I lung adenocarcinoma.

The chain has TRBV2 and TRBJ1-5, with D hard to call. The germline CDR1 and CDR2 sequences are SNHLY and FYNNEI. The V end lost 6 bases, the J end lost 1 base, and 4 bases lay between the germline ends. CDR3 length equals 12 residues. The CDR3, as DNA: TGTGCCAGCAGGGACAGCAATCAGCCCCAGCATTTT. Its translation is CASRDSNQPQHF.

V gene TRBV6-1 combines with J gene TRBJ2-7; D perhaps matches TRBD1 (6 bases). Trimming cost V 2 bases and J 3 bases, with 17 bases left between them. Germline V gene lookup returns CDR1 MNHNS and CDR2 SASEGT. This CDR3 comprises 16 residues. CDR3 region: CASSEPLDRRSYEQYF. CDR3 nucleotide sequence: TGTGCCAGCAGTGAACCCTTAGACAGGCGCAGCTACGAGCAGTACTTC.

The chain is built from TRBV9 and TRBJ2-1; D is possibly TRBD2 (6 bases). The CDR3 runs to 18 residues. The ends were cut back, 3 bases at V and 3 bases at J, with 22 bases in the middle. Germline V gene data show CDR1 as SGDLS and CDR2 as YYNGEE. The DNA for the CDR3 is TGTGCCAGCAGCGGCCCAGTGGGGGGAGCGGCAGTCTACAATGAGCAGTTCTTC. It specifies CASSGPVGGAAVYNEQFF.

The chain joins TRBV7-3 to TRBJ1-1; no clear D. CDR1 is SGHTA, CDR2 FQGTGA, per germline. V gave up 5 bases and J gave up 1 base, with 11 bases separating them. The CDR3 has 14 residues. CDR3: CASSPGSANTEAFF. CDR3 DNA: TGTGCCAGCAGCCCCGGGTCGGCGAACACTGAAGCTTTCTTT. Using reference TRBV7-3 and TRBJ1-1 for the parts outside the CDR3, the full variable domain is GAGVSQTPSNKVTEKGKYVELRCDPISGHTALYWYRQSLGQGPEFLIYFQGTGAADDSGLPNDRFFAVRPEGSVSTLKIQRTERGDSAVYLCASSPGSANTEAFFGQGTRLTVV.

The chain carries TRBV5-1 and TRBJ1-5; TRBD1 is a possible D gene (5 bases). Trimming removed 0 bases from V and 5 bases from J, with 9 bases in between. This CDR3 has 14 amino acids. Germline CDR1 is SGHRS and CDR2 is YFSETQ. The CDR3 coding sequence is TGCGCCAGCAGCTTGGCAGGGTCCGATCAGCCCCAGCATTTT. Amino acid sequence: CASSLAGSDQPQHF. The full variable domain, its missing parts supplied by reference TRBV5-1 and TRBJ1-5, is KAGVTQTPRYLIKTRGQQVTLSCSPISGHRSVSWYQQTPGQGLQFLFEYFSETQRNKGNFPGRFSGRQFSNSRSEMNVSTLELGDSALYLCASSLAGSDQPQHFGDGTRLSIL.

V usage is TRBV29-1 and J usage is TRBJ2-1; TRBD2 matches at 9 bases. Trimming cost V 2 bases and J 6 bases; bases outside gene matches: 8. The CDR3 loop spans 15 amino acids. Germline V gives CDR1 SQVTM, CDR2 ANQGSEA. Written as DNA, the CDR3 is TGCAGCGTTGAACCTCATAGCGGGAGTGGCAATGAGCAGTTCTTC. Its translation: CSVEPHSGSGNEQFF.

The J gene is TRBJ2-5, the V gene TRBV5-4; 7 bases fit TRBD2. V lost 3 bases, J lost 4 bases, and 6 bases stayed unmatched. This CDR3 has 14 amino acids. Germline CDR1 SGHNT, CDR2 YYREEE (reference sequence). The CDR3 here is CASSSGGTPETQYF. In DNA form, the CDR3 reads TGTGCCAGCAGCTCCGGGGGGACCCCAGAGACCCAGTACTTC.

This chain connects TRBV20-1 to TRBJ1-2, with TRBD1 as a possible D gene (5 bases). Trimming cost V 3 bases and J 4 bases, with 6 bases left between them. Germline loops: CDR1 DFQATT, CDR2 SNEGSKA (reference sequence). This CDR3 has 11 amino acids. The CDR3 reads CSARTAYGYTF. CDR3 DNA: TGCAGTGCTAGGACAGCCTATGGCTACACCTTC.

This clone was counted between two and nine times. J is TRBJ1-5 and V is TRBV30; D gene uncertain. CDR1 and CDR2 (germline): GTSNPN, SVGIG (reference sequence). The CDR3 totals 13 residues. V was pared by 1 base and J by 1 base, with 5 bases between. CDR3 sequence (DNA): TGTGCCTGGAGTGGTAACAGCAATCAGCCCCAGCATTTT. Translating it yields CAWSGNSNQPQHF.

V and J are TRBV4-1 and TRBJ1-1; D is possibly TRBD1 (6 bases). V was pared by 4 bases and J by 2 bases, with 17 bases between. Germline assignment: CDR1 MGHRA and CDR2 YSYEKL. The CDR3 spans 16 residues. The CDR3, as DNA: TGCGCCAGCAGCCTCGGGGGGGCGGGCATTAACACTGAAGCTTTCTTT. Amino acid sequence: CASSLGGAGINTEAFF.

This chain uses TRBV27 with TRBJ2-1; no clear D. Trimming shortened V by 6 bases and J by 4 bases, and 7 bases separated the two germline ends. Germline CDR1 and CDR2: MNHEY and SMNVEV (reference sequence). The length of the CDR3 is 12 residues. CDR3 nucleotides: TGTGCCAGCAGGCGTCGATACAATGAGCAGTTCTTC. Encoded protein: CASRRRYNEQFF.

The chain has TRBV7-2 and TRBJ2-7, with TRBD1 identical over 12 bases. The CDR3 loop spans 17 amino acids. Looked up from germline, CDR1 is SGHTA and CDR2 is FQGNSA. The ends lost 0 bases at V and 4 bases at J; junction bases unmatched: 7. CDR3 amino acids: CASSLAPGQGAKYEQYF. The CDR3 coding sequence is TGTGCCAGCAGCTTAGCGCCGGGACAGGGGGCCAAGTACGAGCAGTACTTC.

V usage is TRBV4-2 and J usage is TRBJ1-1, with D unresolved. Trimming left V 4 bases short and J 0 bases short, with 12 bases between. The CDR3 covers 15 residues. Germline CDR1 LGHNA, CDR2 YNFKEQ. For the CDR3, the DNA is TGTGCCAGCAGCCGTGATCTCAGAGTGAACACTGAAGCTTTCTTT. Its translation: CASSRDLRVNTEAFF.

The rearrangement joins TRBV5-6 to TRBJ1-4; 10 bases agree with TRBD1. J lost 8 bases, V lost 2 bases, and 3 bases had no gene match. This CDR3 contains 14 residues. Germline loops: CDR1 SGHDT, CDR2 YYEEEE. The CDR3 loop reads CASSFGTGDEKLFF. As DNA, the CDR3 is TGTGCCAGCAGCTTCGGGACAGGGGACGAAAAACTGTTTTTT.

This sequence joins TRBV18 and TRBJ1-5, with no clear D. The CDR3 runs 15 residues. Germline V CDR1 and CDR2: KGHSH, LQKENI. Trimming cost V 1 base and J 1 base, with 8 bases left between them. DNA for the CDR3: TGTGCCAGCTCACCACGTTCAGGCAGCAATCAGCCCCAGCATTTT. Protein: CASSPRSGSNQPQHF.

The CDR3 sequence: CASSFRTGGNYEQYF. The CDR3 DNA is TGTGCCAGCAGCTTCCGGACAGGGGGGAACTACGAGCAGTACTTC. V and J are TRBV5-4 and TRBJ2-7; 10 bases line up with TRBD1. V lost 2 bases to trimming and J lost 3 bases; unmatched junction nucleotides: 5. CDR1 and CDR2 from the germline V gene are SGHNT and YYREEE (reference sequence). The CDR3 is 15 amino acids.

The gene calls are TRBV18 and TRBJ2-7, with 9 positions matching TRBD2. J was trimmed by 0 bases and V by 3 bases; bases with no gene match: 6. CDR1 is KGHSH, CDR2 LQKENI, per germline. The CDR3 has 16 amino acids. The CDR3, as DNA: TGTGCCAGCTCACCTGGGCGGGAGGGGTACTCCTACGAGCAGTACTTC. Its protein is CASSPGREGYSYEQYF.

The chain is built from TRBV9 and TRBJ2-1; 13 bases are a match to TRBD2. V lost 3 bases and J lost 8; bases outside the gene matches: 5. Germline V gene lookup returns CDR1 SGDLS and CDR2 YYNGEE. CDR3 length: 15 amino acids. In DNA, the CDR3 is TGTGCCAGCAGCGAAGGACTAGCGGGAGCGTATGAGCAGTTCTTC. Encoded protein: CASSEGLAGAYEQFF.

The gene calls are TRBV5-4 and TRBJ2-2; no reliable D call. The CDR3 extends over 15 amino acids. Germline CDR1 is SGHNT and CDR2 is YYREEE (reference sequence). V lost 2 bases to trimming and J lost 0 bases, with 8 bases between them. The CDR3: CASSFAGANTGELFF. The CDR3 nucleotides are TGTGCCAGCAGCTTCGCAGGAGCGAACACCGGGGAGCTGTTTTTT.

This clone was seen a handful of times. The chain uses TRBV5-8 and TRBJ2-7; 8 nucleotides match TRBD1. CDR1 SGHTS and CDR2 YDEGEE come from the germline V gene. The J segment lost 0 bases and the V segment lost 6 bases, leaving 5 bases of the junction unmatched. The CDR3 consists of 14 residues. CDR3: CASTLQGGSYEQYF. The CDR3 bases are TGTGCCAGCACCTTACAGGGGGGCTCCTACGAGCAGTACTTC.

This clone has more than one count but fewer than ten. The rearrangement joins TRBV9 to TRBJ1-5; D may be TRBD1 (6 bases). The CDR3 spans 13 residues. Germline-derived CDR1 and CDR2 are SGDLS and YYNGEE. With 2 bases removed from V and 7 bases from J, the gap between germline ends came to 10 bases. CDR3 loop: CASSVGGQQPQHF. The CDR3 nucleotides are TGTGCCAGCAGCGTCGGGGGGCAACAGCCCCAGCATTTT.

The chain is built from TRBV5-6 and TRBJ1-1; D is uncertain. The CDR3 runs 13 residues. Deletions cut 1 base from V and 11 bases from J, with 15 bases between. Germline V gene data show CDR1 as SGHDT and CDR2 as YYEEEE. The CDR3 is CASSLRVRAQAFF. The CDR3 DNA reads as TGTGCCAGCAGCTTGAGGGTCCGGGCCCAGGCTTTCTTT.

The CDR3 DNA reads TGTGCCAGCAGCGCACCAACAGATACGCAGTATTTT. Its translation is CASSAPTDTQYF. The V gene is TRBV9, the J gene TRBJ2-3; D is ambiguous. Trimming removed 3 bases at V and 3 bases at J, with 5 bases between. The CDR3 contains 12 residues. Germline CDR1 reads SGDLS; CDR2 reads YYNGEE.

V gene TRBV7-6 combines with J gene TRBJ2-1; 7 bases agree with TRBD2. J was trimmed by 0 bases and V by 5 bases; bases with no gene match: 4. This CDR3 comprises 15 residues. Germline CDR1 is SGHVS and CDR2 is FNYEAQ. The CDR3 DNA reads TGTGCCAGCAGCCCGCAGCGGGACTCCTACAATGAGCAGTTCTTC. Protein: CASSPQRDSYNEQFF.

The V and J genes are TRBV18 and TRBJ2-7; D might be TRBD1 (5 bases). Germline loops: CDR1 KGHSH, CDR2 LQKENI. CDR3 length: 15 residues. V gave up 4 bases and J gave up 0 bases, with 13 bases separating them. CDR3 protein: CASSLQGQSSYEQYF. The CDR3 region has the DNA TGTGCCAGCTCACTGCAGGGTCAAAGCTCCTACGAGCAGTACTTC.

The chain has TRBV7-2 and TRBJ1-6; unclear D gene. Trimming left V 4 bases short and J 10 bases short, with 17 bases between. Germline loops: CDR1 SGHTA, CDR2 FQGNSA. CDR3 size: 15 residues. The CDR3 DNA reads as TGTGCCAGCAGCTCCACGGCACCTCCGGTCTCACCCCTCCACTTT. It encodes CASSSTAPPVSPLHF.

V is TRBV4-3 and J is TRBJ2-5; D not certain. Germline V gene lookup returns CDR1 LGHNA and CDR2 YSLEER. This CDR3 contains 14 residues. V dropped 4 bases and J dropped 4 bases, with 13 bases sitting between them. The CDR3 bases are TGCGCCAGCAGCCTACAAGTAGACGGAGAGACCCAGTACTTC. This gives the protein CASSLQVDGETQYF.